The next 8 T cell receptor beta chains were all read from a single sample in a study of graft-versus-host responses after intestinal transplantation. Profiling relied on immunoSEQ multiplex PCR, and the TCRdb table lists in-frame clones only, not all of them. The table includes under 20,000 clones, around 93% detected once. The source was PBMCs, collected 23 days after intestinal transplant. These receptors were taken from a human patient who received an intestinal transplant, so some T cells may come from the graft donor.

This chain joins TRBV19 and TRBJ1-5; tentative D call: TRBD1 (5 bases). This CDR3 comprises 15 residues. V gave up 1 base and J gave up 9 bases, with 16 bases separating them. Looked up from germline, CDR1 is LNHDA and CDR2 is SQIVND (reference sequence). CDR3 nucleotides: TGTGCCAGTAGTATAGTCAGGGAGGTCCTACCGCCCCAGCATTTT. Its protein product is CASSIVREVLPPQHF.

This clone was recorded once. The CDR3 region has the DNA TGTGCCAGCAGTAAGGACAGCTATCAGCCCCAGCATTTT. Protein: CASSKDSYQPQHF. V and J are TRBV7-3 and TRBJ1-5, with a possible D match to TRBD1 (6 bases). This CDR3 spans 13 amino acids. The V end was cut by 6 bases, the J end by 5 bases, with 11 bases between. The germline V gene encodes CDR1 SGHTA and CDR2 FQGTGA.

The chain carries TRBV7-9 and TRBJ1-1; D is perhaps TRBD1 (5 bases). CDR1 SEHNR and CDR2 FQNEAQ come from the germline V gene (reference sequence). The CDR3 is 12 amino acids. The germline V and J ends were trimmed by 5 bases and 5 bases, with 9 bases remaining between them. The CDR3 sequence is CASSPDRTEAFF. The DNA of the CDR3 is TGTGCCAGCAGCCCCGACAGAACTGAAGCTTTCTTT.

The CDR3 spells CASSPLGASGTHSYNEQFF. CDR3 nucleotide sequence: TGCGCCAGCAGCCCCCTCGGGGCTAGCGGGACCCATTCCTACAATGAGCAGTTCTTC. The chain combines TRBV4-1 with TRBJ2-1; 9 nucleotides agree with TRBD2. Germline CDR1 and CDR2: MGHRA and YSYEKL. The CDR3 spans 19 residues. J lost 1 base, V lost 4 bases, and 14 bases had no gene match.

This clone was detected once. The chain combines TRBV28 with TRBJ2-7, with D possibly called TRBD1 or TRBD2 (5 bases each). Per germline, CDR1 MDHEN and CDR2 SYDVKM. The length of the CDR3 is 13 residues. The V gene lost 3 bases and the J gene lost 3 bases, with 9 bases spanning the gap. Here the CDR3 DNA reads TGTGCCAGCAGTTTGGGGGTGGGCTACGAGCAGTACTTC. This codes for CASSLGVGYEQYF.

The J gene is TRBJ2-1, the V gene TRBV19; TRBD2 aligns across 9 bases. The junction had 5 bases not matched to a gene; V was cut back by 2 bases and J by 6 bases. Germline lookup yields CDR1 LNHDA and CDR2 SQIVND (reference sequence). The CDR3 totals 15 residues. The CDR3 DNA sequence: TGTGCCAGTAGTATAACCCTAGCGGGGCCCAATGAGCAGTTCTTC. Translated, it gives CASSITLAGPNEQFF.

This clone has just one count. The rearrangement links TRBV27 to TRBJ2-5; D is unresolved. The V gene's germline CDR1 is MNHEY and CDR2 SMNVEV (reference sequence). With 3 bases removed from V and 7 bases from J, the gap between germline ends came to 12 bases. The CDR3 has 13 amino acids. For the CDR3, the DNA is TGTGCCAGCAGTTTGTACCCCGATGGGACCCAGTACTTC. Encoded protein: CASSLYPDGTQYF.

The chain uses TRBV4-2 and TRBJ1-2, with 7 bases aligning to TRBD1. After removal of 1 base from V and 3 bases from J, the junction contained 8 bases not matched to a gene. The germline CDR1 and CDR2 sequences are LGHNA and YNFKEQ. This CDR3 spans 16 amino acids. Here the CDR3 reads CASSQAPTGMDYGYTF. CDR3 nucleotides: TGTGCCAGCAGCCAAGCTCCGACAGGGATGGACTATGGCTACACCTTC.